This T cell receptor beta chain was recovered during a study of blood T cell repertoires in COVID-19. Study in general: Material from acute and convalescent COVID-19 was sourced from the United States, Italy and Spain. From T cells, B-cell-depleted T cells, or PBMCs came the material, which was cDNA or gDNA.

The CDR3 is 12 amino acids. J was trimmed by 7 bases and V by 7 bases; bases with no gene match: 3. Germline CDR1 LNHDA, CDR2 SQIVND (reference sequence). Per the authors' pipeline: Amplification of reference gene primers provided the estimated nucleated cell counts. TCRdb's table, derived via immunoSEQ multiplex PCR, lists solely in-frame clones and lacks some. For V, J and clone size, that table is used; D and trimming come from the DNA. The profile covers roughly 49,000 clones, with 83% appearing a single time and around 15% taken by the ten largest. Sequenced material: peripheral blood. This clonotype was obtained from a man between 40 and 49 years old with acute or convalescent COVID-19. V and J are TRBV19 and TRBJ2-2; 7 bases fit TRBD2. The CDR3 nucleotides are TGTGCCAGTAAGGGGAGGGACGGGGAGCTGTTTTTT. This codes for CASKGRDGELFF.